Presented here are 10 T cell receptor beta chains from one specimen sequenced in a study of blood T cell repertoires in COVID-19. The table came from immunoSEQ multiplex PCR; TCRdb's copy has only in-frame clones and leaves some out. The data show approximately 300,000 clones, with 86% seen just once and 8.5% to 12% held by the top ten. Sample: PBMCs or T cells enriched from blood (not recorded which). The receptors derive from a woman between 18 and 29 years old who had recovered from COVID-19.

This clone was recorded once. J is TRBJ2-2 and V is TRBV24-1; D possibly corresponds to TRBD2 (7 bases). CDR1 and CDR2 (germline): KGHDR, SFDVKD. This CDR3 has 16 residues. V lost 5 bases, J lost 4 bases, and 16 bases lay in between. CDR3 region: CATSGGGQGSTGELFF. The CDR3 DNA reads TGTGCCACCAGTGGGGGGGGGCAGGGAAGCACCGGGGAGCTGTTTTTT.

The chain uses TRBV30 and TRBJ1-1; the D is unclear. The ends were cut back, 4 bases at V and 1 base at J, with 7 bases in the middle. CDR1 is GTSNPN, CDR2 SVGIG, per germline (reference sequence). This CDR3 spans 12 amino acids. The CDR3 nucleotides are TGTGCCTGGAATCTCCGGAACACTGAAGCTTTCTTT. It is translated as CAWNLRNTEAFF.

The rearrangement joins TRBV13 to TRBJ1-2, with a possible D match to TRBD1 (6 bases). The CDR3 is 14 residues long. V lost 6 bases to trimming and J lost 6 bases, with 17 bases between them. Germline lookup yields CDR1 PRHDT and CDR2 FYEKMQ (reference sequence). CDR3 in amino acids: CASRKQGPKDGYTF. CDR3 DNA sequence: TGTGCCAGCAGGAAACAGGGACCCAAGGATGGCTACACCTTC.

This chain links TRBV28 with TRBJ2-3; D call uncertain. The CDR3 extends over 10 amino acids. Per the germline V gene, CDR1 is MDHEN and CDR2 is SYDVKM. Trimming stripped 4 bases from V and 10 bases from J, with 6 bases between. This CDR3 reads CASSSFAQYF. The CDR3 nucleotides read TGTGCCAGCAGTTCTTTTGCGCAGTATTTT.

V and J are TRBV4-2 and TRBJ1-5; 7 nucleotides match TRBD1. This CDR3 is 14 amino acids long. Germline CDR1 reads LGHNA; CDR2 reads YNFKEQ. After removal of 6 bases from V and 5 bases from J, the junction contained 7 bases not matched to a gene. In DNA, the CDR3 is TGTGCCAGCAGGGCTGGGACAGATGATCAGCCCCAGCATTTT. Translation: CASRAGTDDQPQHF.

This chain uses TRBV30 with TRBJ2-1, with 7 bases matching TRBD2. Losses at the gene ends were 8 bases for V and 2 bases for J; bases not matched to a gene: 9. In germline, CDR1 is GTSNPN, CDR2 SVGIG (reference sequence). The length of the CDR3 is 14 residues. DNA of the CDR3: TGTGCCGAATCAGCGGGATTACCCTACAATGAGCAGTTCTTC. Translated: CAESAGLPYNEQFF.

The chain is built from TRBV7-9 and TRBJ2-7; 10 bases are a match to TRBD2. CDR1 and CDR2 from the germline V gene are SEHNR and FQNEAQ (reference sequence). V lost 5 bases to trimming and J lost 3 bases; unmatched junction nucleotides: 7. The CDR3 extends over 15 amino acids. As DNA, the CDR3 is TGTGCCAGCAGCCGGCTAGCGGGGGAAATCTACGAGCAGTACTTC. Residues: CASSRLAGEIYEQYF.

This chain connects TRBV3-1 (or the pseudogene TRBV3-2) to TRBJ2-3, with TRBD2 matching 7 bases. V shed 4 bases and J 6 bases; nucleotides not matched to a gene: 4. This CDR3 is built from 13 residues. Germline CDR1 and CDR2: LGHDT and YNNKEL (reference sequence). The CDR3 reads CASSLPAGDTQYF. In DNA form, the CDR3 reads TGTGCCAGCAGCCTCCCAGCGGGGGATACGCAGTATTTT.

This clone was detected only once. This chain connects TRBV7-2 to TRBJ2-3, with a weak D call TRBD2 (6 bases). Germline V gene sequence: CDR1 SGHTA, CDR2 FQGNSA. Trimming left V 1 base short and J 3 bases short, with 11 bases between. The CDR3 spans 15 residues. CDR3 amino acids: CASSLDGGGTDTQYF. For the CDR3, the DNA is TGTGCCAGCAGCTTAGACGGAGGAGGGACAGATACGCAGTATTTT.

V usage is TRBV6-5 and J usage is TRBJ1-2, with D hard to call. Trimming took off 0 bases at V and 4 bases at J, with 12 bases between the two ends. Per the germline V gene, CDR1 is MNHEY and CDR2 is SVGAGI. The CDR3 totals 15 residues. This CDR3 is CASSYSKFMAYGYTF. The CDR3 DNA reads as TGTGCCAGCAGTTACTCGAAATTCATGGCCTATGGCTACACCTTC.